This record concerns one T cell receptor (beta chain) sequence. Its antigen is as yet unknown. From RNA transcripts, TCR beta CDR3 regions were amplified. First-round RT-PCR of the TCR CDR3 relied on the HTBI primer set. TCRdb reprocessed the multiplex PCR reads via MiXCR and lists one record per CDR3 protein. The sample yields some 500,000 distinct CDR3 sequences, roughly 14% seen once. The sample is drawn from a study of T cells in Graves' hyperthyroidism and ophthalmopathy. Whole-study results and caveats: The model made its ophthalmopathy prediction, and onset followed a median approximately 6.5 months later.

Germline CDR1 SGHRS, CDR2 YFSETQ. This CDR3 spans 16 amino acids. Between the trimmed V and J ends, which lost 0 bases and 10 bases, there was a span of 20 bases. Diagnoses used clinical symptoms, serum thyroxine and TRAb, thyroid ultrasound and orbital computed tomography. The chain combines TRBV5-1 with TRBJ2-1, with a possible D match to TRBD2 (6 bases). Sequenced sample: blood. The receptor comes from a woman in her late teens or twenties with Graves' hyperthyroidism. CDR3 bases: TGCGCCAGCAGCTTGGAGCTGCAGCGGGCCTCCGTAGAGCAGTTCTTC. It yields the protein CASSLELQRASVEQFF.